This T cell receptor (beta chain) was sequenced during a study of T-cell memory formation after mild COVID-19. Study summary: In these data, TCR clusters were largely donor specific.

Findings and caveats of the study: Among contracting clones, CD4+ were mainly CM/EM and CD8+ enriched in EMRA.

A 5'RACE reaction primed in the constant segment made cDNA libraries of TCR alpha and TCR beta, and these carried sample barcodes and UMIs. TCRdb fed the 5' RACE reads into MiXCR, producing one record per CDR3 protein. There are around 250,000 distinct CDR3 sequences in the sample; roughly a tenth occur only once, and under 25% lies in the top ten. At least ten counts were recorded for this clonotype. Antigen specificity is unknown. Deletions cut 4 bases from V and 0 bases from J, with 11 bases between. The CDR3 runs to 15 residues. Germline CDR1 reads SEHNR; CDR2 reads FQNEAQ (reference sequence). The sample taken for sequencing was PBMCs or a T cell subset sorted from them (not recorded which). The gene calls are TRBV7-9 and TRBJ2-3, with a possible D match to TRBD2 (6 bases). The clonotype originates from a man younger than 30 who had mild COVID-19 (a few samples of this study predate the infection). Cell type and time point are not known. DNA for the CDR3: TGTGCCAGCAGCTCATTAGCGGAGAGCACAGATACGCAGTATTTT. This translates into CASSSLAESTDTQYF. Variable domain in full (rest from reference TRBV7-9 and TRBJ2-3): DTGVSQNPRHKITKRGQNVTFRCDPISEHNRLYWYRQTLGQGPEFLTYFQNEAQLEKSRLLSDRFSAERPKGSFSTLEIQRTEQGDSAMYLCASSSLAESTDTQYFGPGTRLTVL.